The 12 T cell receptor beta chains in this list originate from one sample, sequenced in a study of T-cell memory formation after mild COVID-19. In TCRdb, the 5' RACE reads were re-called with MiXCR into one record per CDR3 protein. Of about 430,000 distinct CDR3 sequences in the sample, about 24% were seen once. Sequenced material: PBMCs or a T cell subset sorted from them (not recorded which). The receptor set was obtained from an adult woman who had mild COVID-19 (a few samples of this study predate the infection). Cell type and time point are not known.

There are many counts of this clonotype. The V call is TRBV18, the J call TRBJ2-7; TRBD2 matches at 7 bases. V was clipped by 2 bases and J by 1 base; unmatched bases: 5. The germline V gene encodes CDR1 KGHSH and CDR2 LQKENI. The CDR3 consists of 15 residues. This CDR3 reads CASSPGRGFSYEQYF. CDR3 bases: TGTGCCAGCTCACCAGGGAGGGGCTTTTCCTACGAGCAGTACTTC. The full variable domain, completed using reference TRBV18 and TRBJ2-7, is NAGVMQNPRHLVRRRGQEARLRCSPMKGHSHVYWYRQLPEEGLKFMVYLQKENIIDESGMPKERFSAEFPKEGPSILRIQQVVRGDSAAYFCASSPGRGFSYEQYFGPGTRLTVT.

The CDR3 spells CASSAGTENTEAFF. The CDR3 nucleotides are TGTGCCAGCAGCGCCGGGACCGAGAACACTGAAGCTTTCTTT. The chain recombines TRBV9 with TRBJ1-1; D might be TRBD1 (5 bases). The CDR3 totals 14 residues. The V and J ends lost 3 bases and 1 base respectively, with 10 bases between them. Germline assignment: CDR1 SGDLS and CDR2 YYNGEE. The full variable domain, with the rest looked up from reference TRBV9 and TRBJ1-1, is DSGVTQTPKHLITATGQRVTLRCSPRSGDLSVYWYQQSLDQGLQFLIQYYNGEERAKGNILERFSAQQFPDLHSELNLSSLELGDSALYFCASSAGTENTEAFFGQGTRLTVV.

This clonotype was observed a handful of times. This chain connects TRBV5-1 to TRBJ2-1; no definite D call. Germline values: CDR1 SGHRS, CDR2 YFSETQ. The CDR3 has 16 residues. V was trimmed by 0 bases and J by 0 bases, leaving 10 bases between them. DNA of the CDR3: TGCGCCAGCAGCTTGGGGGGAAGCAACTCCTACAATGAGCAGTTCTTC. It translates to CASSLGGSNSYNEQFF.

The chain joins TRBV9 to TRBJ1-2; D not resolved. The CDR3 extends over 13 amino acids. Trimming removed 3 bases at V and 7 bases at J, with 13 bases between. The germline V gene has CDR1 SGDLS and CDR2 YYNGEE. CDR3 in amino acids: CASSGESGGGYTF. CDR3 coding DNA: TGTGCCAGCAGCGGCGAGTCGGGCGGTGGCTACACCTTC.

This clonotype was seen repeatedly, ten times or more. The chain recombines TRBV11-2 with TRBJ2-5; D is unresolved. Trimming took 2 bases from V and 5 from J, leaving 3 bases between them. The V gene's germline CDR1 is SGHAT and CDR2 FQNNGV. The CDR3 covers 11 residues. The CDR3 reads CASSLMETQYF. The CDR3, as DNA: TGTGCCAGCAGCTTAATGGAGACCCAGTACTTC.

In this sample, this clonotype turned up a few times. The rearrangement joins TRBV6-5 to TRBJ2-7; the D is unclear. The length of the CDR3 is 14 residues. The germline V gene encodes CDR1 MNHEY and CDR2 SVGAGI. With 0 bases removed from V and 3 bases from J, the gap between germline ends came to 9 bases. The CDR3 coding sequence is TGTGCCAGCAGTTACTCTGGCCTGGGCTACGAGCAGTACTTC. Translated, it gives CASSYSGLGYEQYF.

The rearrangement links TRBV4-2 to TRBJ2-1; a possible D gene is TRBD2 (6 bases). Germline V gene data show CDR1 as LGHNA and CDR2 as YNFKEQ. V gave up 1 base and J gave up 5 bases, with 15 bases separating them. The CDR3 totals 16 residues. As DNA, the CDR3 is TGTGCCAGCAGCCAAGTTATTAGGGAGGAGAACAATGAGCAGTTCTTC. Translated: CASSQVIREENNEQFF.

This clonotype was seen a handful of times. The chain carries TRBV5-1 and TRBJ1-4, with 7 bases lining up with TRBD1. Trimming cost V 2 bases and J 5 bases; bases outside gene matches: 6. There are 15 residues in the CDR3. Germline V gives CDR1 SGHRS, CDR2 YFSETQ. The CDR3, as DNA: TGCGCCAGCAGCTTCCGACAGGGCTTCAATGAAAAACTGTTTTTT. Amino acids: CASSFRQGFNEKLFF.

The V call is TRBV24-1, the J call TRBJ2-2; no clear D. Germline V gives CDR1 KGHDR, CDR2 SFDVKD. Trimming left V 0 bases short and J 4 bases short, with 11 bases between. The CDR3 totals 16 residues. CDR3 amino acids: CATSDLDSWGTGELFF. CDR3 nucleotide sequence: TGTGCCACCAGTGATTTGGATTCGTGGGGCACCGGGGAGCTGTTTTTT.

The chain couples TRBV19 to TRBJ1-1; D gene ambiguous. There are 15 residues in the CDR3. Germline values: CDR1 LNHDA, CDR2 SQIVND (reference sequence). V lost 4 bases to trimming and J lost 1 base, with 13 bases between them. Here the CDR3 DNA reads TGTGCCAGTAGTACTCGGACGGCGCCGAACACTGAAGCTTTCTTT. It translates to CASSTRTAPNTEAFF.

The genes are TRBV5-1 and TRBJ1-2, with D possibly being TRBD1 (5 bases). Per germline, CDR1 SGHRS and CDR2 YFSETQ. Deletions cut 3 bases from V and 6 bases from J, with 18 bases between. The CDR3 contains 15 residues. The CDR3 is CASSYLRDPQDGYTF. The DNA for the CDR3 is TGCGCCAGCAGCTACCTCCGGGACCCCCAGGATGGCTACACCTTC. Combining the CDR3 with reference TRBV5-1 and TRBJ1-2 gives the whole variable domain KAGVTQTPRYLIKTRGQQVTLSCSPISGHRSVSWYQQTPGQGLQFLFEYFSETQRNKGNFPGRFSGRQFSNSRSEMNVSTLELGDSALYLCASSYLRDPQDGYTFGSGTRLTVV.

This chain uses TRBV14 with TRBJ2-7; possible D gene TRBD1, 6 bases. The germline CDR1 and CDR2 sequences are SGHDN and FVKESK. The CDR3 is made up of 15 amino acids. V gave up 6 bases and J gave up 3 bases, with 18 bases separating them. The CDR3 region has the DNA TGTGCCAGCAGTCTGTTACCGGGACACCTCTACGAGCAGTACTTC. Its protein product is CASSLLPGHLYEQYF.